A selection of T cell receptor beta chains follows, all from one sample in a study of blood T cell repertoires in COVID-19. The repertoire was sequenced with immunoSEQ multiplex PCR; TCRdb's copy has only in-frame clones and lacks some. The sample holds 300,000 to 350,000 clones; roughly 90% are singletons and the top ten take about 7.3%. The sample taken for sequencing was peripheral blood. These receptors were collected from an older woman with COVID-19, enrolled during active disease. Both conserved end residues are part of each CDR3. A D gene is named only where the DNA matches it firmly. Not every row has a clone size; where given, it reads once, few, many or a size class.

size	length	D	V	J	CDR3	DNA
once	13	NA	TRBV12-3/TRBV12-4	TRBJ1-1	CASTPEMNTEAFF	TGTGCCAGCACTCCAGAAATGAACACTGAAGCTTTCTTT
NA	15	NA	TRBV12-5	TRBJ1-5	CASGDGQTTYQPQHF	TGTGCTAGTGGTGACGGACAGACAACATATCAGCCCCAGCATTTT
once	13	NA	TRBV7-9	TRBJ1-1	CASRSRGPTEAFF	TGTGCCAGCCGGAGTAGGGGCCCCACTGAAGCTTTCTTT
NA	11	TRBD1	TRBV12-3/TRBV12-4	TRBJ2-7	CASSFRDRVDF	TGTGCCAGCAGTTTCCGGGACAGGGTGGACTTC
NA	16	TRBD1	TRBV5-1	TRBJ2-2	CASSLEPGGFTGELFF	TGCGCCAGCAGCTTGGAGCCAGGGGGATTCACCGGGGAGCTGTTTTTT
few	11	NA	TRBV4-1	TRBJ2-7	CASRLVMEQYF	TGCGCCAGCAGACTGGTCATGGAGCAGTACTTC
NA	16	TRBD2	TRBV2	TRBJ2-1	CASSPFGAGLYNEQFF	TGTGCCAGCAGTCCCTTTGGAGCGGGATTATACAATGAGCAGTTCTTC
NA	16	TRBD1	TRBV19	TRBJ1-2	CASSFSGQGAPDGYTF	TGTGCCAGTAGTTTCTCGGGACAGGGGGCGCCTGATGGCTACACCTTC
NA	12	NA	TRBV11-2	TRBJ2-1	CASSFSPNEQFF	TGTGCCAGCAGCTTTAGCCCTAATGAGCAGTTCTTC
once	14	TRBD2	TRBV28	TRBJ2-5	CASTPGGEWETQYF	TGTGCCAGCACCCCGGGGGGGGAATGGGAGACCCAGTACTTC
NA	13	NA	TRBV4-1	TRBJ2-7	CASSRYQAYEQYF	TGCGCCAGCAGCCGTTACCAGGCTTACGAGCAGTACTTC
NA	12	NA	TRBV19	TRBJ1-3	CASSDRGNTIYF	TGTGCCAGTAGCGACAGGGGAAACACCATATATTTT
NA	15	TRBD1	TRBV29-1	TRBJ1-1	CSVELTGTANTEAFF	TGCAGCGTTGAGCTGACAGGGACGGCGAACACTGAAGCTTTCTTT
NA	15	NA	TRBV24-1	TRBJ2-5	CATSEHRVGGETQYF	TGTGCCACCAGTGAGCACAGGGTTGGGGGAGAGACCCAGTACTTC
NA	15	TRBD2	TRBV13	TRBJ2-1	CASSLRLAGANEQFF	TGTGCCAGCAGCCTCAGACTAGCGGGGGCAAATGAGCAGTTCTTC
NA	12	NA	TRBV30	TRBJ2-4	CAWSPSQGSQYF	TGTGCCTGGAGTCCATCTCAGGGGTCTCAGTACTTC
NA	15	TRBD1	TRBV5-6	TRBJ1-5	CASSAGQGVHQPQHF	TGTGCCAGCAGCGCGGGACAGGGGGTTCATCAGCCCCAGCATTTT
NA	14	NA	TRBV3-1/TRBV3-2	TRBJ1-5	CASSQGHSNQPQHF	TGTGCCAGCAGCCAAGGGCACAGCAATCAGCCCCAGCATTTT
NA	14	TRBD1	TRBV10-3	TRBJ1-4	CAISEDRVGEKLFF	TGTGCCATCAGTGAAGACAGGGTTGGTGAAAAACTGTTTTTT
NA	12	NA	TRBV28	TRBJ2-7	CASNSLSYEQYF	TGTGCCAGCAACAGCCTCTCCTACGAGCAGTACTTC
NA	12	NA	TRBV10-3	TRBJ2-7	CAISGASYEQYF	TGTGCCATCAGTGGGGCCTCCTACGAGCAGTACTTC
once	14	TRBD1	TRBV13	TRBJ2-5	CASSPGTGWETQYF	TGTGCCAGCAGCCCAGGGACAGGGTGGGAGACCCAGTACTTC
NA	13	TRBD2	TRBV28	TRBJ2-1	CASRGTTLGEQFF	TGTGCCAGCAGAGGGACTACCTTGGGTGAGCAGTTCTTC
NA	11	NA	TRBV20-1	TRBJ1-2	CSASGDYGYTF	TGCAGTGCTAGCGGGGACTATGGCTACACCTTC
NA	15	NA	TRBV28	TRBJ2-2	CASSLGGQNTGELFF	TGTGCCAGCAGTTTAGGGGGACAGAACACCGGGGAGCTGTTTTTT
NA	18	NA	TRBV6-2/TRBV6-3	TRBJ2-6	CASSYSKQGGTGANVLTF	TGTGCCAGCAGTTACTCGAAGCAGGGGGGAACTGGGGCCAACGTCCTGACTTTC
few	14	TRBD1	TRBV24-1	TRBJ1-1	CATSDLGTGDGAFF	TGTGCCACCAGTGATTTGGGGACAGGGGACGGAGCTTTCTTT
NA	16	TRBD2	TRBV5-1	TRBJ2-5	CASSLTSGGARETQYF	TGCGCCAGCAGCTTAACTAGCGGGGGGGCCCGGGAGACCCAGTACTTC
NA	17	NA	TRBV7-2	TRBJ1-1	CASSLRGTWESVTEAFF	TGTGCCAGCAGCTTAAGGGGGACATGGGAGTCGGTCACTGAAGCTTTCTTT